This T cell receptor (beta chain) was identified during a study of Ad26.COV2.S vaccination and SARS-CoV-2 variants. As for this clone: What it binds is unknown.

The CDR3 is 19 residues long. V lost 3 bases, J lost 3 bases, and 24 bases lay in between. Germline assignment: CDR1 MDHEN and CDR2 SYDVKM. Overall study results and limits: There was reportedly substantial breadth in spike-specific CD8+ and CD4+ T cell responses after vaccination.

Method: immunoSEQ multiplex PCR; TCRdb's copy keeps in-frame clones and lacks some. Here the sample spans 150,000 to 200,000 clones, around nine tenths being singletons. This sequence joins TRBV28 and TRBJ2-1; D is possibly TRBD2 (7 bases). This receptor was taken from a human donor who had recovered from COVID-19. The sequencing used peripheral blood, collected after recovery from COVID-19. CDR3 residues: CASSFGSTPQGRDYNEQFF. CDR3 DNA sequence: TGTGCCAGCAGTTTTGGGTCTACTCCTCAGGGGAGGGACTACAATGAGCAGTTCTTC.